The source of this T cell receptor (beta chain) is a study of Tregs in tolerant kidney transplant recipients (dated by TCRdb to the late 2010s). In terms of the full investigation: Transplants used related donors with nonmyeloablative bone marrow transplantation; mixed chimerism was transient in the human trials. Before combined kidney and bone marrow transplantation, this study identified donor-specific regulatory T cells using TCRbeta sequencing and then followed those same cells after transplant. Overall results and qualifications from the work: Expanding Tregs with activated donor B cells appeared to identify the most biologically relevant and donor-specific TCRbeta repertoire. Donor-specific Treg expansion was found to exceed global Treg expansion in tolerant patients, suggesting antigen-driven rather than nonspecific expansion. Biological reproducibility was not directly addressed, though technical replication error appeared minimal. The study was constrained by small patient numbers, and validation of the findings is required in larger populations and under other immunosuppression protocols. Because the PCR primers were changed over time for some patients, nucleotide-level comparison could not be performed across the samples from those patients.

The CDR3 sequence holds 16 residues, the cysteine and phenylalanine included. The DNA shown is the 48-base CDR3, in frame from base 1. CDR1 and CDR2, per the germline V gene, are MDHEN and SYDVKM. Trimmed from V: 3 bases; trimmed from J: 6 bases; junction bases lacking a gene match: 7. Genomic DNA was extracted from sorted cells with the QIAGEN DNeasy Blood and Tissue Kit for TCRbeta CDR3 sequencing. High-throughput TCRbeta CDR3 sequencing, including PCR amplification with bias correction and internal controls, was performed commercially through immunoSEQ. From the authors' description of their analysis: Unique productive TCRbeta sequences were defined by CDR3 nucleotide sequence where primers matched, and otherwise by CDR3 amino acid sequence together with Vbeta and Jbeta genes. To correct for sorting error, sequences found in more than one sorted population at a frequency ratio of 2:1 or less were discarded, and the remaining shared sequences were assigned to the population with the higher frequency. Donor-reactive sequences were defined as at least 5-fold expanded in CFSE-low cells versus unstimulated cells, with frequency of at least 0.01% in CFSE-low cells. Jensen-Shannon divergence calculated on the top 100 TCRbeta sequences ranked by frequency was used to measure repertoire divergence. For samples with multiple sequencing runs, sorting error was corrected in each run separately before the runs were combined. TCRdb limited this immuneACCESS table to in-frame rearrangements with V and J called. A share of clones is missing; checked studies link under half to unresolved V genes, and the rest is unexplained. The V and J calls and clone size were taken over from that table, and D and trimming were inferred from the DNA. This sample holds fewer than 100,000 clones; 75% to 95% were observed only once. Approximately 0.35% of the sample lies in the top ten.

In regard to this clone: Its antigen has not been determined. Within one base of it there is no much larger clone, and no base qualities were kept.

The time point label here, explained by the study, means: blood sample drawn before combined kidney and bone marrow transplant. Unstimulated Tregs (CD4+CD25+CD127-), CD4+ non-Tregs (CD4+CD25-), CD4 and CD8 cells were FACS-sorted from thawed PBMCs. Before Treg sorting, thawed PBMCs were rested overnight at 37°C with roughly 200 IU/ml IL-2. The patients were a handful of recipients of combined kidney and bone marrow transplants from the ITN036ST trial, and samples were available only for these trial subjects. Healthy control blood was processed by Ficoll density gradient to PBMCs and cryopreserved; patient PBMCs were collected before and after transplant.

The receptor was derived from a human donor who received a combined kidney and bone marrow transplant. The source material was Tregs from blood, sampled before the transplant. The chain joins TRBV28 to TRBJ2-1, with 11 central nucleotides matching TRBD1. This receptor carries the CDR3 CASSFIGDRGANEQFF. The sequenced DNA is TGTGCCAGCAGTTTCATTGGGGACAGGGGGGCCAATGAGCAGTTCTTC.